The rows below give T cell receptor beta chains drawn from one sample of a study of cytomegalovirus exposure and HLA in healthy donors. The table came from immunoSEQ multiplex PCR; TCRdb's copy has only in-frame clones and leaves some out. The sample shows around 64,000 clones, 85% to 90% of them seen only once. Sequencing was done on a sample of PBMCs. The receptors shown here come from a woman aged 25 to 39 in good health and CMV-seropositive. Each CDR3 is given without its conserved first and last residue.

length	V	J	CDR3
12	TRBV28	TRBJ2-7	ASSQAGGRHEQY
13	TRBV5-1	TRBJ2-7	ASSSTSGRAPEQY
13	TRBV5-1	TRBJ2-6	ASSFGSSGANVLT
13	TRBV6-5	TRBJ1-2	ASRTTPGLNYGYT
9	TRBV5-4	TRBJ1-1	ATQKNTEAF
14	TRBV18	TRBJ2-7	ASSLLEAGGNYEQY
13	TRBV9	TRBJ2-1	ASSVEQVKDNEQF
12	TRBV4-1	TRBJ2-3	ASSWPDYTDTQY
14	TRBV27	TRBJ1-2	ASSLTWGGNNYGYT
14	TRBV28	TRBJ1-2	ASRPTGQGSLGGYT
11	TRBV2	TRBJ1-5	ASNDNSNQPQH
12	TRBV28	TRBJ2-4	ASSPRLAKNIQY
15	TRBV4-2	TRBJ1-5	ASSQGLGRDIYQPQH
12	TRBV25-1	.	ASSEFSGPYEQY
17	TRBV7-6	TRBJ2-3	ASSSNRLAGGPRRDTQY
12	TRBV5-4	TRBJ2-7	ASSQVAGLSEQY
11	TRBV29-1	TRBJ1-2	SVEAAANYGYT
15	TRBV4-1	TRBJ2-7	ASSQYIPFQQGYEQY
14	TRBV5-6	TRBJ1-2	ASSLSSSVAFFQDT
17	TRBV7-2	TRBJ2-7	ASSRTPSSWAGGTYEQY
13	TRBV7-3	TRBJ2-1	ASSLMGQGTNEQF
14	TRBV5-1	TRBJ2-7	ASSLEGTSGIGEQY
12	TRBV9	TRBJ1-1	ASSVGSRETEAF
14	TRBV7-2	TRBJ2-1	ASSLPPHLLYNEQF